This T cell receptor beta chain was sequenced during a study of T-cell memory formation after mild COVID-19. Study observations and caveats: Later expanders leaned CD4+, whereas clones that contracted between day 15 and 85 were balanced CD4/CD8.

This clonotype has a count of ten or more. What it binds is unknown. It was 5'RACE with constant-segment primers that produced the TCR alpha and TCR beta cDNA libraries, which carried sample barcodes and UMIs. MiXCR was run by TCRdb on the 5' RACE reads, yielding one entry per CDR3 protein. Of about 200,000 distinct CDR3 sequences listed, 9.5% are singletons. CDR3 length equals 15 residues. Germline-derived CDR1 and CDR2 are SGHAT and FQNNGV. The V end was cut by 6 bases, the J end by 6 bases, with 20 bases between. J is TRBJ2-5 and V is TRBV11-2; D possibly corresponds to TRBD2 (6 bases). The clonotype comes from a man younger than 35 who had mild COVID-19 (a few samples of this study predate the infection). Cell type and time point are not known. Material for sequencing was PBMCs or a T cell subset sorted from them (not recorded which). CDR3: CASRQGAGLVKTQYF. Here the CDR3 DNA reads TGTGCCAGCAGGCAGGGCGCGGGGTTAGTCAAGACCCAGTACTTC.